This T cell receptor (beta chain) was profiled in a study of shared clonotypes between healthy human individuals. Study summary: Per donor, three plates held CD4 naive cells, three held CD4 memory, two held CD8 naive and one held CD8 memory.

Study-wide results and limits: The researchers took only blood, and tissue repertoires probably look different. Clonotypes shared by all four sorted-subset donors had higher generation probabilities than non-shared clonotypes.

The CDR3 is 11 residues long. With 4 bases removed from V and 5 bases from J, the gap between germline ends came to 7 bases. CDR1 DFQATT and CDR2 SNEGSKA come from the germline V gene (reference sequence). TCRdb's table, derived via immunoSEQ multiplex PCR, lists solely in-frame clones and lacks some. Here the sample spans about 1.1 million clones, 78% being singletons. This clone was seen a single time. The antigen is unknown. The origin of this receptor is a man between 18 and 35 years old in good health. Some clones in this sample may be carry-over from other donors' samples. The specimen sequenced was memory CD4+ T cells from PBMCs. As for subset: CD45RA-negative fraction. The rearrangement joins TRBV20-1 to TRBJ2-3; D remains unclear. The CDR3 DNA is TGCAGTGCTAATGACGGAGATACGCAGTATTTT. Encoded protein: CSANDGDTQYF.